Sequencing of this T cell receptor (beta chain) was carried out in a study of cytomegalovirus exposure and HLA in healthy donors. PCR primers comprised 60 Vbeta and 13 Jbeta primers. Sequencing used immunoSEQ multiplex PCR; TCRdb keeps in-frame clones, though not all of them. This sample has about 110,000 clones, with around three quarters found just once. Germline V CDR1 and CDR2: SGHVS, FQNEAQ. The CDR3 length is 15 residues. Between the trimmed V and J ends, which lost 5 bases and 7 bases, there was a span of 21 bases. The V call is TRBV7-8, the J call TRBJ2-7; the D gene is possibly TRBD1 (5 bases). The TCR originated in a man in his fifties in good health and CMV-seropositive. The sample consisted of PBMCs. CDR3: CASSPQGAPRVEQYF. CDR3 coding DNA: TGTGCCAGCAGCCCGCAAGGGGCGCCCAGGGTGGAGCAGTACTTC.